What follows is one T cell receptor (beta chain) and its context. The CDR3 spans 12 residues. Germline lookup yields CDR1 SGDLS and CDR2 YYNGEE. Trimming removed 1 base at V and 6 bases at J, with 4 bases between. Reverse transcription of 0.5 to 1 ug RNA was performed with random hexamers. TCRdb itself ran the immunoSEQ multiplex PCR reads through MiXCR, one entry per CDR3 protein. Of about 200,000 distinct CDR3 sequences listed, approximately 93% are singletons. This specimen comes from a study of CD8 T cells in Susac syndrome. Source material: CD4+ T cells from PBMCs. The sequence came from a human donor in good health. The chain uses TRBV9 and TRBJ2-2; no definite D call. The CDR3 loop is CASSVFPGELFF. Here the CDR3 DNA reads TGTGCCAGCAGCGTATTCCCCGGGGAGCTGTTTTTT.